The 9 T cell receptor beta chains in this list originate from one sample, sequenced in a study of blood T cell repertoires in COVID-19. Clones were sequenced by immunoSEQ multiplex PCR, and TCRdb holds only the in-frame ones, with some missing. Here the sample spans hundreds of thousands of clones, approximately 92% being singletons. Sample: PBMCs or T cells enriched from blood (not recorded which). The receptors shown here come from a man aged 25 to 40 who had recovered from COVID-19.

The J gene is TRBJ1-2, the V gene TRBV6-5, with 10 bases lining up with TRBD1. Germline V gives CDR1 MNHEY, CDR2 SVGAGI. V lost 6 bases, J lost 5 bases, and 6 bases stayed unmatched. This CDR3 region has 14 residues. This chain's CDR3 is CASRRTGGRYGYTF. The CDR3 DNA reads TGTGCCAGCAGACGGACAGGGGGACGGTATGGCTACACCTTC.

In its sample, this clone was seen a few times. The J gene is TRBJ1-5, the V gene TRBV12-2; the D call TRBD1 from the table was never checked on the DNA. TRBV12-2 is a known pseudogene. The CDR3 consists of 13 residues. The CDR3 DNA is TGTGCAAGTCGCCCGGACACGGACAAGCCCCAGCATTTT. This codes for CASRPDTDKPQHF.

This clone was seen once. The gene calls are TRBV18 and TRBJ2-1; tentative D call: TRBD1 (5 bases). Germline values: CDR1 KGHSH, CDR2 LQKENI. The CDR3 contains 14 residues. Trimming removed 2 bases from V and 9 bases from J, with 14 bases in between. CDR3 sequence reads: CASSPTGYQGEQFF. The CDR3, as DNA: TGTGCCAGCTCACCAACGGGCTATCAGGGTGAGCAGTTCTTC. Variable domain in full (rest from reference TRBV18 and TRBJ2-1): NAGVMQNPRHLVRRRGQEARLRCSPMKGHSHVYWYRQLPEEGLKFMVYLQKENIIDESGMPKERFSAEFPKEGPSILRIQQVVRGDSAAYFCASSPTGYQGEQFFGPGTRLTVL.

V usage is TRBV5-1 and J usage is TRBJ2-3, with a possible D match to TRBD1 (6 bases). This CDR3 has 15 amino acids. Germline V gene data show CDR1 as SGHRS and CDR2 as YFSETQ. The V end lost 1 base, the J end lost 4 bases, and 13 bases lay between the germline ends. The CDR3 loop reads CASSLRGTIADTQYF. The CDR3 coding sequence is TGCGCCAGCAGCTTGAGGGGGACCATCGCAGATACGCAGTATTTT. The whole variable domain, filled in from reference TRBV5-1 and TRBJ2-3, reads KAGVTQTPRYLIKTRGQQVTLSCSPISGHRSVSWYQQTPGQGLQFLFEYFSETQRNKGNFPGRFSGRQFSNSRSEMNVSTLELGDSALYLCASSLRGTIADTQYFGPGTRLTVL.

The chain carries TRBV27 and TRBJ2-7; tentative D call: TRBD1 (6 bases). V was trimmed by 6 bases and J by 6 bases, leaving 21 bases between them. Germline V CDR1 and CDR2: MNHEY, SMNVEV (reference sequence). The CDR3 is 15 amino acids. CDR3 nucleotide sequence: TGTGCCAGCAGGCCGGGACAAAAGGGGACACTCGAGCAGTACTTC. Protein sequence: CASRPGQKGTLEQYF.

V usage is TRBV9 and J usage is TRBJ2-5, with 10 bases identical to TRBD2. Germline V gene lookup returns CDR1 SGDLS and CDR2 YYNGEE. The CDR3 runs to 15 residues. Trimming took 0 bases from V and 4 from J; bases not matched to a gene: 3. In nucleotides, the CDR3 is TGTGCCAGCAGCGTAGCTAGCGGGAGCTTAGAGACCCAGTACTTC. It specifies CASSVASGSLETQYF.

In nucleotides, the CDR3 is TGTGCCAGTGGGGGGGGAGGCAATGAGCAGTTCTTC. Protein product: CASGGGGNEQFF. The rearrangement links TRBV19 to TRBJ2-1, with TRBD2 matching 7 bases. V shed 8 bases, J shed 6 bases, and the junction held 4 bases outside the gene matches. The CDR3 contains 12 residues. Germline lookup yields CDR1 LNHDA and CDR2 SQIVND (reference sequence).

This clone appeared a single time. V gene TRBV5-6 combines with J gene TRBJ2-7; 7 bases are shared with TRBD2. Looked up from germline, CDR1 is SGHDT and CDR2 is YYEEEE. V shed 4 bases, J shed 5 bases, and the junction held 9 bases outside the gene matches. The CDR3 runs to 14 residues. For the CDR3, the DNA is TGTGCCAGCAGCCGCCAACCACGGGAGGACGAGCAGTACTTC. It yields the protein CASSRQPREDEQYF.

The rearrangement uses TRBV11-2 and TRBJ1-1; 11 bases are shared with TRBD1. This CDR3 contains 17 residues. V was pared by 4 bases and J by 3 bases, with 10 bases of the junction left unmatched. The germline CDR1 and CDR2 sequences are SGHAT and FQNNGV. The CDR3 spells CASSSQGRDRGDTEAFF. DNA of the CDR3: TGTGCCAGCAGCTCCCAAGGGCGGGACAGGGGGGACACTGAAGCTTTCTTT. The full variable domain, completed using reference TRBV11-2 and TRBJ1-1, is EAGVAQSPRYKIIEKRQSVAFWCNPISGHATLYWYQQILGQGPKLLIQFQNNGVVDDSQLPKDRFSAERLKGVDSTLKIQPAKLEDSAVYLCASSSQGRDRGDTEAFFGQGTRLTVV.